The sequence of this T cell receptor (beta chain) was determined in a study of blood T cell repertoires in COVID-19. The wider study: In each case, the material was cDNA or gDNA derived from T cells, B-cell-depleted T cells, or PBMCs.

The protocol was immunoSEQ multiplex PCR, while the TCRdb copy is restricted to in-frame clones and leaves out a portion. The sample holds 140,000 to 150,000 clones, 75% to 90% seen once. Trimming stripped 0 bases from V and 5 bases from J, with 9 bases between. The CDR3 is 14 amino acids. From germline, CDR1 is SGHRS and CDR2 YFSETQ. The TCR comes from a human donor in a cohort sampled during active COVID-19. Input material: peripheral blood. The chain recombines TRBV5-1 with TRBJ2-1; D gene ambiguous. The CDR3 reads CASSLGHQNNEQFF. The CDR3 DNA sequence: TGCGCCAGCAGCTTGGGACACCAAAACAATGAGCAGTTCTTC.